These T cell receptor beta chains were read from a single sample in a study of T-cell reconstitution after alpha-beta-depleted transplantation in children. MiXCR was run by TCRdb on the PCR reads, yielding one entry per CDR3 protein. Among about 200,000 distinct CDR3 sequences, 13% to 15% were seen once, and the ten largest hold around 13%. Material: PBMCs from the stem cell graft donor, obtained from the stem cell graft. The origin of the receptors is a human donor who donated a stem cell graft to a child with acute lymphoblastic leukemia. Both conserved end residues are part of each CDR3. Each record gives: D gene, clone size, J gene, V gene, CDR3 protein, CDR3 DNA. D genes are given only for firm matches. Not all rows give a size; the values are once, few, many and, for expanded clones, a class.

D gene: .
clone size: .
J gene: TRBJ1-1
V gene: TRBV6-4
CDR3 protein: CASRRGFDTEAFF
CDR3 DNA: TGTGCCAGCAGGAGGGGGTTTGACACTGAAGCTTTCTTT

D gene: TRBD1
clone size: many
J gene: TRBJ2-7
V gene: TRBV5-1
CDR3 protein: CASSDVRGPHYEQYF
CDR3 DNA: TGCGCCAGCAGCGACGTAAGGGGGCCCCACTACGAGCAGTACTTC

D gene: TRBD2
clone size: .
J gene: TRBJ2-1
V gene: TRBV20-1
CDR3 protein: CSASGTRGDEQFF
CDR3 DNA: TGCAGTGCTTCCGGGACTAGAGGCGATGAGCAGTTCTTC

D gene: TRBD2
clone size: many
J gene: TRBJ2-7
V gene: TRBV20-1
CDR3 protein: CSAVPTSGISYEQYF
CDR3 DNA: TGCAGTGCTGTCCCGACTAGCGGGATCTCCTACGAGCAGTACTTC

D gene: TRBD1
clone size: medium-sized
J gene: TRBJ2-3
V gene: TRBV5-1
CDR3 protein: CASSQAPRTGADTQYF
CDR3 DNA: TGCGCCAGCAGCCAGGCCCCTCGGACAGGGGCAGATACGCAGTATTTT

D gene: .
clone size: many
J gene: TRBJ2-2
V gene: TRBV12-3/TRBV12-4
CDR3 protein: CASRPYDTGELFF
CDR3 DNA: TGTGCCAGCCGACCCTATGACACCGGGGAGCTGTTTTTT

D gene: .
clone size: few
J gene: TRBJ2-1
V gene: TRBV12-3/TRBV12-4
CDR3 protein: CASSLPHSSGLVDEQFF
CDR3 DNA: TGTGCCAGCAGTTTACCCCATTCGAGCGGGTTAGTCGATGAGCAGTTCTTC

D gene: .
clone size: many
J gene: TRBJ2-7
V gene: TRBV4-1
CDR3 protein: CASSPIHYEQYF
CDR3 DNA: TGCGCCAGCAGCCCAATTCACTACGAGCAGTACTTC

D gene: .
clone size: many
J gene: TRBJ2-2
V gene: TRBV7-8
CDR3 protein: CASRQIGRGLGELFF
CDR3 DNA: TGTGCCAGCAGACAAATCGGCCGGGGTCTCGGGGAGCTGTTTTTT

D gene: .
clone size: many
J gene: TRBJ1-1
V gene: TRBV20-1
CDR3 protein: CSARDIMRSGDTEAFF
CDR3 DNA: TGCAGTGCTAGAGATATCATGAGGAGCGGAGACACTGAAGCTTTCTTT

D gene: TRBD2
clone size: .
J gene: TRBJ2-1
V gene: TRBV12-3/TRBV12-4
CDR3 protein: CASSPVVAGRSEQFF
CDR3 DNA: TGTGCCAGCAGCCCCGTGGTAGCGGGAAGGAGTGAGCAGTTCTTC

D gene: .
clone size: many
J gene: TRBJ1-3
V gene: TRBV7-9
CDR3 protein: CATQSGLSAGNTIYF
CDR3 DNA: TGTGCCACCCAAAGTGGACTCTCTGCTGGAAACACCATATATTTT

D gene: .
clone size: once
J gene: TRBJ1-1
V gene: TRBV10-3
CDR3 protein: CAISESRAVRMNTEAFF
CDR3 DNA: TGTGCCATCAGTGAGTCGAGGGCAGTAAGGATGAACACTGAAGCTTTCTTT

D gene: .
clone size: many
J gene: TRBJ1-5
V gene: TRBV12-3/TRBV12-4
CDR3 protein: CASSPRFQPQHF
CDR3 DNA: TGTGCCAGCAGTCCCCGTTTCCAGCCCCAGCATTTT

D gene: .
clone size: many
J gene: TRBJ2-1
V gene: TRBV27
CDR3 protein: CASSLFGTRSYNEQFF
CDR3 DNA: TGTGCCAGCAGTTTATTCGGGACCCGCTCCTACAATGAGCAGTTCTTC

D gene: TRBD2
clone size: .
J gene: TRBJ2-7
V gene: TRBV12-3/TRBV12-4
CDR3 protein: CASSRTSPGVWEQYF
CDR3 DNA: TGTGCCAGCAGTCGGACTAGCCCCGGGGTTTGGGAGCAGTACTTC

D gene: .
clone size: many
J gene: TRBJ1-1
V gene: TRBV6-5
CDR3 protein: CASGFGRGTEAFF
CDR3 DNA: TGTGCCAGCGGTTTTGGGAGGGGCACTGAAGCTTTCTTT

D gene: .
clone size: few
J gene: TRBJ2-7
V gene: TRBV19
CDR3 protein: CASSGDTTYEQYF
CDR3 DNA: TGTGCCAGTAGTGGGGACACCACCTACGAGCAGTACTTC

D gene: TRBD1
clone size: few
J gene: TRBJ1-1
V gene: TRBV5-1
CDR3 protein: CASIRYRGETEAFF
CDR3 DNA: TGCGCCAGCATCCGTTACAGGGGGGAAACTGAAGCTTTCTTT

D gene: TRBD2
clone size: many
J gene: TRBJ2-5
V gene: TRBV7-8
CDR3 protein: CASSLFNGGRLAVETQYF
CDR3 DNA: TGTGCCAGCAGCTTATTTAACGGTGGGAGGCTAGCGGTAGAGACCCAGTACTTC

D gene: .
clone size: many
J gene: TRBJ2-2
V gene: TRBV6-1
CDR3 protein: CASNPDRAGTGELFF
CDR3 DNA: TGTGCCAGCAACCCTGACAGGGCGGGGACCGGGGAGCTGTTTTTT

D gene: .
clone size: many
J gene: TRBJ1-1
V gene: TRBV5-6
CDR3 protein: CASSATWPYRRTEAFF
CDR3 DNA: TGTGCCAGCAGCGCCACCTGGCCTTATCGTCGGACTGAAGCTTTCTTT

D gene: .
clone size: many
J gene: TRBJ1-1
V gene: TRBV15
CDR3 protein: CATSKAVNTEAFF
CDR3 DNA: TGTGCCACCAGCAAAGCCGTTAACACTGAAGCTTTCTTT

D gene: .
clone size: few
J gene: TRBJ1-6
V gene: TRBV27
CDR3 protein: CASSLRASSNNSPLHF
CDR3 DNA: TGTGCCAGCAGTTTACGGGCCTCTAGCAATAATTCACCCCTCCACTTT

D gene: TRBD1
clone size: .
J gene: TRBJ1-2
V gene: TRBV7-9
CDR3 protein: CASSPGLFRDRGRPNYGYTF
CDR3 DNA: TGTGCCAGCAGCCCTGGTTTATTTCGGGACAGGGGGCGGCCTAACTATGGCTACACCTTC

D gene: .
clone size: .
J gene: TRBJ1-1
V gene: TRBV7-9
CDR3 protein: CASSLALGTNTEAFF
CDR3 DNA: TGTGCCAGCAGCTTAGCCCTCGGGACGAACACTGAAGCTTTCTTT

D gene: TRBD2
clone size: .
J gene: TRBJ2-3
V gene: TRBV20-1
CDR3 protein: CSVKTSGRSDTQYF
CDR3 DNA: TGCAGTGTTAAGACTAGCGGTCGGTCAGATACGCAGTATTTT

D gene: .
clone size: many
J gene: TRBJ1-5
V gene: TRBV7-9
CDR3 protein: CASSLVGDNQPQHF
CDR3 DNA: TGTGCCAGCAGCTTAGTAGGAGACAATCAGCCCCAGCATTTT

D gene: .
clone size: many
J gene: TRBJ1-2
V gene: TRBV14
CDR3 protein: CASSLGGQGLFYGYTF
CDR3 DNA: TGTGCCAGCAGCCTTGGGGGGCAGGGCCTATTCTATGGCTACACCTTC

D gene: .
clone size: .
J gene: TRBJ2-7
V gene: TRBV5-1
CDR3 protein: CASSLEWGQGEQYF
CDR3 DNA: TGCGCCAGCAGCTTGGAATGGGGGCAGGGCGAGCAGTACTTC

D gene: .
clone size: .
J gene: TRBJ1-4
V gene: TRBV5-5
CDR3 protein: CASRTSGEKLFF
CDR3 DNA: TGTGCCAGCCGGACTTCTGGAGAAAAACTGTTTTTT

D gene: .
clone size: few
J gene: TRBJ2-1
V gene: TRBV11-2
CDR3 protein: CASSGVLTYNEQFF
CDR3 DNA: TGTGCCAGCAGCGGGGTGCTCACCTACAATGAGCAGTTCTTC

D gene: .
clone size: many
J gene: TRBJ2-5
V gene: TRBV12-3/TRBV12-4
CDR3 protein: CASSFGGAVETQYF
CDR3 DNA: TGTGCCAGCAGTTTCGGGGGCGCCGTAGAGACCCAGTACTTC

D gene: .
clone size: .
J gene: TRBJ2-2
V gene: TRBV7-2
CDR3 protein: CASRQNTGELFF
CDR3 DNA: TGTGCCAGCAGACAGAACACCGGGGAGCTGTTTTTT

D gene: .
clone size: many
J gene: TRBJ2-3
V gene: TRBV10-2
CDR3 protein: CASSERDTQYF
CDR3 DNA: TGCGCCAGCAGTGAGAGGGATACGCAGTATTTT

D gene: .
clone size: many
J gene: TRBJ2-3
V gene: TRBV11-2
CDR3 protein: CASSLETPLEAGGPDTQYF
CDR3 DNA: TGTGCCAGCAGCTTAGAAACCCCATTAGAAGCGGGCGGGCCAGATACGCAGTATTTT

D gene: .
clone size: many
J gene: TRBJ2-7
V gene: TRBV29-1
CDR3 protein: CSVVPGRPGLEQYF
CDR3 DNA: TGCAGCGTTGTCCCTGGTAGGCCTGGCCTCGAGCAGTACTTC

D gene: .
clone size: many
J gene: TRBJ2-1
V gene: TRBV3-1
CDR3 protein: CASSQSLAYNEQFF
CDR3 DNA: TGTGCCAGCAGCCAGAGTCTAGCCTACAATGAGCAGTTCTTC

D gene: .
clone size: many
J gene: TRBJ2-1
V gene: TRBV10-3
CDR3 protein: CAISEFMQQGYNEQFF
CDR3 DNA: TGTGCCATCAGTGAGTTTATGCAACAGGGTTACAATGAGCAGTTCTTC